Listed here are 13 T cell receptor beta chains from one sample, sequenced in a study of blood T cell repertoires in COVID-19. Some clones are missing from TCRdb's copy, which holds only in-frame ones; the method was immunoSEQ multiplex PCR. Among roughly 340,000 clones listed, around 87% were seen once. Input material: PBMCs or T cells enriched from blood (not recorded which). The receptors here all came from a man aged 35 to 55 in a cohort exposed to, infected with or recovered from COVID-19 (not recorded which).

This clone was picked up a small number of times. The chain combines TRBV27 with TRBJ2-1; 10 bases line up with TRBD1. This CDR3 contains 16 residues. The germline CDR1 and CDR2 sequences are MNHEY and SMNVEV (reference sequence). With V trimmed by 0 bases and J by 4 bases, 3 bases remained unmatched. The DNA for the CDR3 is TGTGCCAGCAGTTTATCGAGGGACAGGGGATACAATGAGCAGTTCTTC. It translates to CASSLSRDRGYNEQFF.

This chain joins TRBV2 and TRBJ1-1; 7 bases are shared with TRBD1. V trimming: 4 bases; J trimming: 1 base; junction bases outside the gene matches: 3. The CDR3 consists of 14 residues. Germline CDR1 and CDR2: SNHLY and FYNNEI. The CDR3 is CASSGDRPNTEAFF. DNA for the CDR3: TGTGCCAGCAGTGGGGACAGACCGAACACTGAAGCTTTCTTT.

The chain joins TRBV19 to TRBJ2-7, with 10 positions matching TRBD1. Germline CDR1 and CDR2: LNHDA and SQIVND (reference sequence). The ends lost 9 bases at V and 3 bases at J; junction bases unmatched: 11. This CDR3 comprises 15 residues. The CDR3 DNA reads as TGTGCCAGCTCCAAAGACAGGGGGCGGTTCTACGAGCAGTACTTC. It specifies CASSKDRGRFYEQYF. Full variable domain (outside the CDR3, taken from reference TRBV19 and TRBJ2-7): DGGITQSPKYLFRKEGQNVTLSCEQNLNHDAMYWYRQDPGQGLRLIYYSQIVNDFQKGDIAEGYSVSREKKESFPLTVTSAQKNPTAFYLCASSKDRGRFYEQYFGPGTRLTVT.

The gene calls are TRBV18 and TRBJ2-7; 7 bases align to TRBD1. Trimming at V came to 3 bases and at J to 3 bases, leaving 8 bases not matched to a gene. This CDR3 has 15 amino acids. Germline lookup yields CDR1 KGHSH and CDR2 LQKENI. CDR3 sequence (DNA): TGTGCCAGCTCACCCTCCTGGGACAGAAACTACGAGCAGTACTTC. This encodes CASSPSWDRNYEQYF.

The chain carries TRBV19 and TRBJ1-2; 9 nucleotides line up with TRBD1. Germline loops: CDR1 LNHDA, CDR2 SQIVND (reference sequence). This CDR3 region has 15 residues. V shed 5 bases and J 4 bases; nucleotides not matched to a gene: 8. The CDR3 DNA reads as TGTGCCAGTAGTTTGGAGACAGGGGGACCCTATGGCTACACCTTC. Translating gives CASSLETGGPYGYTF.

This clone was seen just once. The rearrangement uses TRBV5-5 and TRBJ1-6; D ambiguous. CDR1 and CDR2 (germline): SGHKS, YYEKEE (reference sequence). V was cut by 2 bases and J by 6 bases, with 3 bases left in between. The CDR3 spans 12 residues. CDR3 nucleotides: TGTGCCAGCAGCTTACTTAATTCACCCCTCCACTTT. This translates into CASSLLNSPLHF.

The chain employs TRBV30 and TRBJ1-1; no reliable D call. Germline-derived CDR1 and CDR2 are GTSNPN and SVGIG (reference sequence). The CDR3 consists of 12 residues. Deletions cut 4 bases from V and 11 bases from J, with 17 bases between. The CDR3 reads CAWIHLGRPAFF. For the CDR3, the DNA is TGTGCCTGGATTCATCTCGGCAGGCCGGCTTTCTTT.

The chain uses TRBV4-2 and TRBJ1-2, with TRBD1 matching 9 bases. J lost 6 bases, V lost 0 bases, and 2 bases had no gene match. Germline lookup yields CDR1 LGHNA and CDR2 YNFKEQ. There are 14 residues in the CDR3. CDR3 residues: CASSQETGGNGYTF. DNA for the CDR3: TGTGCCAGCAGCCAAGAGACAGGGGGTAATGGCTACACCTTC.

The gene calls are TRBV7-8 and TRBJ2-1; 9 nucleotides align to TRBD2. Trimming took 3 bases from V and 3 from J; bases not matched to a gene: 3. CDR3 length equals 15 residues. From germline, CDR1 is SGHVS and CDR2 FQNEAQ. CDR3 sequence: CASSLDSGSYNEQFF. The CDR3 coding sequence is TGTGCCAGCAGCTTGGATAGCGGGAGCTACAATGAGCAGTTCTTC.

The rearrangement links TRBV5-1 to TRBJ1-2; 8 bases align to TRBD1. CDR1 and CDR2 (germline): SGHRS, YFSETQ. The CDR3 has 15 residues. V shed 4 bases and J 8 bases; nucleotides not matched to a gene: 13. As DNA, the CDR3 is TGCGCCAGCAGCCCCACAGGGGGATCCGTGTTCGGCTACACCTTC. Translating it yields CASSPTGGSVFGYTF.

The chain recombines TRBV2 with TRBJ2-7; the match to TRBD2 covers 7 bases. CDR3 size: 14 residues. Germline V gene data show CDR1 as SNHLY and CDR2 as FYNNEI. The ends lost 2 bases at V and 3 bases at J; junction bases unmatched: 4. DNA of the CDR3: TGTGCCAGCAGTGAAACTAGCGCGGGCTACGAGCAGTACTTC. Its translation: CASSETSAGYEQYF.

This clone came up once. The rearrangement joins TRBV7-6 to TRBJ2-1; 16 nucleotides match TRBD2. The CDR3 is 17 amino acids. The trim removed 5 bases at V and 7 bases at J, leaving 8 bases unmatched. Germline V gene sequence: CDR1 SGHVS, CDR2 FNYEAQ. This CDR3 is CASSGRGLAGGVNEQFF. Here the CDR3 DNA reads TGTGCCAGCAGCGGTCGGGGACTAGCGGGAGGGGTTAATGAGCAGTTCTTC.

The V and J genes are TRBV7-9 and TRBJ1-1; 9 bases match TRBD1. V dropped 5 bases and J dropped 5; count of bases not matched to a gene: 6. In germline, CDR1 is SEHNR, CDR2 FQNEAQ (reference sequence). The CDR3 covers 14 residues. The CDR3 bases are TGTGCCAGCAGCATGGGGACAGGGAGAACTGAAGCTTTCTTT. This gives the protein CASSMGTGRTEAFF. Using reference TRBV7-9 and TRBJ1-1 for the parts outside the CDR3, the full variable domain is DTGVSQNPRHKITKRGQNVTFRCDPISEHNRLYWYRQTLGQGPEFLTYFQNEAQLEKSRLLSDRFSAERPKGSFSTLEIQRTEQGDSAMYLCASSMGTGRTEAFFGQGTRLTVV.